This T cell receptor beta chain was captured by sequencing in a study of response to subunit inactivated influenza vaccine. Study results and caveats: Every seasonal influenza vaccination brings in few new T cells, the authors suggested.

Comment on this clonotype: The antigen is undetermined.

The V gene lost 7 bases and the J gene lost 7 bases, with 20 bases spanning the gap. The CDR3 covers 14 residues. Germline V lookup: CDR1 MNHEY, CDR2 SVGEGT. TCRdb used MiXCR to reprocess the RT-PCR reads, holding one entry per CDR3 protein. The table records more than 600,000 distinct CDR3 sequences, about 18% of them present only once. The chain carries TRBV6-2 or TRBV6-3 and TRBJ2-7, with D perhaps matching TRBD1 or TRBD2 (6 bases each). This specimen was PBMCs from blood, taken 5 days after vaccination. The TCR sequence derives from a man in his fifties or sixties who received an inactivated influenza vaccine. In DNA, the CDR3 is TGTGCCAGCAACTCGGAGGGGGGCTATTGGGAGCAGTACTTC. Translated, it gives CASNSEGGYWEQYF.